This T cell receptor beta chain was observed in a study of T-cell reconstitution after alpha-beta-depleted transplantation in children. Losses at the gene ends were 2 bases for V and 7 bases for J; bases not matched to a gene: 4. Germline V gene sequence: CDR1 ENHRY, CDR2 SYGVKD. This CDR3 is built from 14 residues. Preparation of the TCRbeta library used unique molecular identifiers. A single record per CDR3 protein comes from TCRdb applying MiXCR to the PCR reads. The sample lists a few hundred thousand distinct CDR3 sequences; roughly a tenth were seen once. The chain has TRBV10-3 and TRBJ1-5; 8 bases are a match to TRBD1. The sequencing here drew on PBMCs, taken before TCRalphabeta/CD19-depleted stem cell transplant. The TCR sequence derives from a child younger than two with acute myeloid leukemia, due to receive a stem cell transplant. DNA of the CDR3: TGTGCCATCAGTGAGGGACAGGGCCTCCAGCCCCAGCATTTT. This codes for CAISEGQGLQPQHF.